This T cell receptor beta chain was recorded in a study of sequential checkpoint blockade in melanoma. The overall study: Patients were randomized 1:1 to nivolumab-then-ipilimumab or ipilimumab-then-nivolumab first-line. Both treatment sequences were followed by maintenance nivolumab. Under 95 pretreatment tumor DNA samples were TCRβ immunosequenced.

Treatment described: randomized to nivolumab then ipilimumab (arm A) or the reverse (arm B). Sequenced by immunoSEQ multiplex PCR; TCRdb stores in-frame clones only, minus some. The sample has around 2,500 clones, around 27% seen once; the top ten hold about 16%. By share, this clone counts as medium-sized. Trimming took 6 bases from V and 5 from J; bases not matched to a gene: 6. Per the germline V gene, CDR1 is MNHGY and CDR2 is SAAAGT. The CDR3 spans 13 residues. Specimen: tumor tissue (inferred from file names), collected from a patient given nivolumab and ipilimumab in sequence. This TCR was recovered from a human donor with melanoma. The chain couples TRBV6-8 to TRBJ1-1, with TRBD1 identical over 7 bases. CDR3: CASSPTGWTEAFF. DNA of the CDR3: TGTGCCAGCAGCCCGACAGGGTGGACTGAAGCTTTCTTT.